A single sample gave rise to the 9 T cell receptor beta chains below, sequenced in a study of T cell repertoires in cytomegalovirus infection. TCRdb itself ran the reads through MiXCR, one entry per CDR3 protein. The sample carries 160,000 or so distinct CDR3 sequences, 23% recorded once. Material: PBMCs. All receptors derive from a human donor in good health (CMV status not recorded). Some clones in this sample may be carry-over from other donors' samples.

The sample holds many counts of this clonotype. The CDR3 reads CASTRNLGEAYEQYF. The CDR3 DNA sequence: TGTGCCAGCACCCGAAATCTGGGGGAGGCCTACGAGCAGTACTTC. The chain couples TRBV7-6 to TRBJ2-7; D might be TRBD2 (6 bases). The germline V and J ends were trimmed by 7 bases and 2 bases, with 18 bases remaining between them. Looked up from germline, CDR1 is SGHVS and CDR2 is FNYEAQ. The length of the CDR3 is 15 residues.

The rearrangement joins TRBV6-8 to TRBJ1-2, with 7 bases fitting TRBD1. The CDR3 consists of 14 residues. The germline V gene has CDR1 MNHGY and CDR2 SAAAGT. Trimming removed 6 bases from V and 5 bases from J; junction bases left unmatched: 9. CDR3 DNA: TGTGCCAGCAGCCCAGGGGGACTCTCTTATGGCTACACCTTC. Encoded protein: CASSPGGLSYGYTF.

The chain carries TRBV28 and TRBJ1-1; D is unresolved. Germline V gene data show CDR1 as MDHEN and CDR2 as SYDVKM. V dropped 7 bases and J dropped 1 base, with 13 bases sitting between them. The CDR3 runs to 14 residues. The CDR3 region is CASTHLRENTEAFF. The CDR3 DNA reads as TGTGCCAGCACTCACCTCCGGGAGAACACTGAAGCTTTCTTT.

This clonotype was observed a few times. The chain recombines TRBV2 with TRBJ1-4; D is undetermined. Looked up from germline, CDR1 is SNHLY and CDR2 is FYNNEI. The CDR3 length is 14 residues. V lost 7 bases and J 3 bases, leaving 12 bases between the germline ends. DNA of the CDR3: TGTGCCAGCACCCGAAGACCGGCTAATGAAAAACTGTTTTTT. Its translation is CASTRRPANEKLFF.

In this sample, this clonotype turned up a few times. The J gene is TRBJ2-7, the V gene TRBV7-9, with 9 positions matching TRBD1. The trim removed 2 bases at V and 3 bases at J, leaving 2 bases unmatched. The CDR3 totals 14 residues. CDR1 is SEHNR and CDR2 is FQNEAQ in the germline V gene (reference sequence). In DNA, the CDR3 is TGTGCCAGCAGCTTAACGACAGGGGGCTACGAGCAGTACTTC. This translates into CASSLTTGGYEQYF.

The table lists this clonotype with a few counts. The CDR3 bases are TGTGCCAGCCGTAGCGGGCCCTCCTACGAGCAGTACTTC. Encoded protein: CASRSGPSYEQYF. V gene TRBV12-3 or TRBV12-4 combines with J gene TRBJ2-7; 7 bases agree with TRBD2. V was clipped by 8 bases and J by 0 bases; unmatched bases: 4. CDR3 length: 13 amino acids.

The chain has TRBV5-1 and TRBJ2-2; tentative D call: TRBD2 (7 bases). Germline V gene data show CDR1 as SGHRS and CDR2 as YFSETQ. CDR3 size: 14 residues. Trimming removed 6 bases from V and 5 bases from J, with 14 bases in between. CDR3 region: CASTPGGATGELFF. In nucleotides, the CDR3 is TGCGCCAGCACCCCGGGGGGCGCTACCGGGGAGCTGTTTTTT.

This clonotype showed up many times. The chain couples TRBV7-2 to TRBJ2-7; D perhaps matches TRBD2 (5 bases). The CDR3 totals 15 residues. Germline lookup yields CDR1 SGHTA and CDR2 FQGNSA. V was pared by 1 base and J by 1 base, with 11 bases between. CDR3 bases: TGTGCCAGCAGCTTAGATTTAGCGCTATCCTACGAGCAGTACTTC. This encodes CASSLDLALSYEQYF.

The table lists this clonotype with a few counts. This chain connects TRBV11-2 to TRBJ2-7; D may be TRBD1 or TRBD2 (6 bases each). Germline-derived CDR1 and CDR2 are SGHAT and FQNNGV. The CDR3 consists of 15 residues. V lost 5 bases and J 6 bases, leaving 20 bases between the germline ends. The CDR3 reads CASSPGAGGLSEQYF. The CDR3, as DNA: TGTGCCAGCAGCCCGGGGGCTGGGGGTTTGAGCGAGCAGTACTTC.